This passage covers 23 T cell receptor beta chains from one sample sequenced in a study of vaccination effects on CD4 cells after COVID-19. Between days 9 and 10 of culture, CD4+ T cells were separated out. Participants each got two BNT162b2 or mRNA-1273 vaccine doses. Their recognized antigens are unknown. The data were produced by immunoSEQ multiplex PCR, yet TCRdb's version contains in-frame clones alone and is incomplete. Altogether under 55,000 clones are present, under 80% being singletons, with the ten largest covering around 6.7%. Material: CD4+ T cells from PBMCs cultured without peptide, obtained after COVID-19 vaccination. The receptor source for this set is a human donor who received a COVID-19 vaccine.

The V gene is TRBV4-1, the J gene TRBJ2-1, with 8 bases that match TRBD2. CDR1 is MGHRA and CDR2 is YSYEKL in the germline V gene. The CDR3 totals 17 residues. V gave up 3 bases and J gave up 2 bases; unmatched junction bases: 9. CDR3 sequence (DNA): TGCGCCAGCAGCCAGGGATTGGGCGGGAGGCCCTACAATGAGCAGTTCTTC. Translation gives CASSQGLGGRPYNEQFF.

This clone was seen more than once but under ten times. The chain carries TRBV11-2 and TRBJ2-7; tentative D call: TRBD1 (6 bases). The CDR3 loop spans 13 amino acids. Trimming cost V 4 bases and J 4 bases, with 11 bases left between them. Germline CDR1 SGHAT, CDR2 FQNNGV. DNA of the CDR3: TGTGCCAGCAGCTGGGAACAGGGATACGAGCAGTACTTC. Translating it yields CASSWEQGYEQYF.

The chain joins TRBV30 to TRBJ2-5; D gene unclear. Trimming removed 2 bases from V and 2 bases from J, with 9 bases in between. The CDR3 spans 13 residues. Per germline, CDR1 GTSNPN and CDR2 SVGIG (reference sequence). CDR3 sequence reads: CAWSLTLQETQYF. CDR3 nucleotide sequence: TGTGCCTGGAGTTTAACACTACAAGAGACCCAGTACTTC.

This clone occurred once. The chain carries TRBV7-9 and TRBJ1-4, with 7 positions matching TRBD1. CDR1 SEHNR and CDR2 FQNEAQ come from the germline V gene (reference sequence). The length of the CDR3 is 16 residues. V was pared by 1 base and J by 3 bases, with 5 bases of the junction left unmatched. The CDR3 DNA reads as TGTGCCAGCAGCTTAGGGGCCCAGGGGGCTAATGAAAAACTGTTTTTT. As protein: CASSLGAQGANEKLFF.

The V and J genes are TRBV7-6 and TRBJ2-6; no clear D gene. Germline loops: CDR1 SGHVS, CDR2 FNYEAQ. The V and J ends lost 1 base and 0 bases respectively, with 10 bases between them. The CDR3 contains 17 residues. As DNA, the CDR3 is TGTGCCAGCAGCTTAGAGGTAGCCAACTCTGGGGCCAACGTCCTGACTTTC. This translates into CASSLEVANSGANVLTF.

The rearrangement joins TRBV12-5 to TRBJ2-5; 7 nucleotides line up with TRBD1. The V gene's germline CDR1 is LGHNT and CDR2 FRNRAP. The CDR3 sequence is 15 residues long. V lost 6 bases to trimming and J lost 2 bases; unmatched junction nucleotides: 9. CDR3 in amino acids: CASGGLGTAQETQYF. CDR3 bases: TGTGCTAGTGGCGGACTTGGGACAGCACAAGAGACCCAGTACTTC.

The chain recombines TRBV10-3 with TRBJ1-5; D ambiguous. V was trimmed by 10 bases and J by 9 bases, leaving 19 bases between them. Germline CDR1 ENHRY, CDR2 SYGVKD. This CDR3 region has 13 residues. The CDR3 loop is CATTLSGFGPQHF. The CDR3 bases are TGTGCCACCACCCTTTCCGGGTTCGGGCCCCAGCATTTT.

The chain combines TRBV12-3 or TRBV12-4 with TRBJ2-1, with 8 bases aligning to TRBD2. V gave up 6 bases and J gave up 8 bases; unmatched junction bases: 3. CDR3 length: 12 amino acids. The CDR3 sequence is CASRRGGDEQFF. The CDR3 DNA sequence: TGTGCCAGCAGACGGGGGGGGGATGAGCAGTTCTTC.

The V and J genes are TRBV11-2 and TRBJ1-2; 9 nucleotides line up with TRBD1. CDR3 length: 17 residues. V dropped 4 bases and J dropped 8; count of bases not matched to a gene: 17. Germline V gene lookup returns CDR1 SGHAT and CDR2 FQNNGV. DNA for the CDR3: TGTGCCAGCAGCTCCATAAGGAATACAGGGGGCGCGGGCGGCTACACCTTC. As protein: CASSSIRNTGGAGGYTF.

The V and J genes are TRBV7-9 and TRBJ1-4; 7 positions agree with TRBD1. Germline CDR1 reads SEHNR; CDR2 reads FQNEAQ (reference sequence). V trimming: 1 base; J trimming: 5 bases; junction bases outside the gene matches: 4. This CDR3 is 15 amino acids long. CDR3 amino acids: CASSLETGLNEKLFF. CDR3 DNA: TGTGCCAGCAGCTTAGAGACAGGGTTAAATGAAAAACTGTTTTTT.

J is TRBJ2-1 and V is TRBV5-1; 9 bases align to TRBD2. The germline gives CDR1 SGHRS, CDR2 YFSETQ. The trim removed 1 base at V and 0 bases at J, leaving 2 bases unmatched. The CDR3 sequence is 16 residues long. CDR3 protein: CASSLTLAGSYNEQFF. CDR3 nucleotides: TGCGCCAGCAGCTTGACACTAGCGGGCTCCTACAATGAGCAGTTCTTC.

The V and J genes are TRBV20-1 and TRBJ2-7; no definite D call. V lost 6 bases, J lost 3 bases, and 9 bases lay in between. The germline CDR1 and CDR2 sequences are DFQATT and SNEGSKA (reference sequence). The length of the CDR3 is 11 residues. The CDR3 reads CSAPTYYEQYF. In DNA, the CDR3 is TGCAGTGCCCCGACGTACTACGAGCAGTACTTC.

This chain connects TRBV5-1 to TRBJ2-3; D gene unclear. The CDR3 runs to 13 residues. Looked up from germline, CDR1 is SGHRS and CDR2 is YFSETQ. The ends were cut back, 2 bases at V and 4 bases at J, with 8 bases in the middle. The CDR3: CASSFPGSDTQYF. The CDR3 DNA is TGCGCCAGCAGCTTCCCGGGCTCAGATACGCAGTATTTT.

The chain carries TRBV9 and TRBJ2-1; tentatively, D is TRBD1 or TRBD2 (5 bases each). The germline V gene encodes CDR1 SGDLS and CDR2 YYNGEE. Trimming cost V 1 base and J 6 bases, with 14 bases left between them. The length of the CDR3 is 15 residues. The CDR3 DNA sequence: TGTGCCAGCAGCGTAAGGGGAGACGGGATCAATGAGCAGTTCTTC. It translates to CASSVRGDGINEQFF.

DNA for the CDR3: TGTGCCAGCAGCCCAGGGGTAGGCTCCTACGAGCAGTACTTC. Translated, it gives CASSPGVGSYEQYF. The J gene is TRBJ2-7, the V gene TRBV7-9; tentative D call: TRBD1 (6 bases). Germline assignment: CDR1 SEHNR and CDR2 FQNEAQ (reference sequence). The CDR3 covers 14 residues. The V end lost 5 bases, the J end lost 0 bases, and 11 bases lay between the germline ends.

CDR3 in amino acids: CASSPRQAWSNEQFF. CDR3 coding DNA: TGCGCCAGCAGTCCGCGACAGGCTTGGTCCAATGAGCAGTTCTTC. J is TRBJ2-1 and V is TRBV23-1; tentatively, D is TRBD1 (6 bases). TRBV23-1 is recorded as an ORF, its role being uncertain. There are 15 residues in the CDR3. Trimming removed 4 bases from V and 6 bases from J, with 16 bases in between.

The table lists this clone with a count of one. The rearrangement joins TRBV25-1 to TRBJ1-2; D gene uncertain. Germline V gene lookup returns CDR1 MGHDK and CDR2 SYGVNS. V lost 4 bases to trimming and J lost 2 bases, with 8 bases between them. CDR3 length equals 13 residues. The CDR3 sequence is CASSVTENYGYTF. CDR3 nucleotide sequence: TGTGCCAGCAGTGTTACAGAGAACTATGGCTACACCTTC.

This chain links TRBV2 with TRBJ2-5; unclear D gene. From germline, CDR1 is SNHLY and CDR2 FYNNEI. This CDR3 contains 13 residues. V lost 8 bases to trimming and J lost 0 bases, with 10 bases between them. CDR3 protein: CASQRTNQETQYF. For the CDR3, the DNA is TGTGCCAGCCAACGCACGAACCAAGAGACCCAGTACTTC.

The chain employs TRBV19 and TRBJ1-1, with D unclear. The CDR3 covers 13 residues. Germline V gene lookup returns CDR1 LNHDA and CDR2 SQIVND (reference sequence). The V end lost 3 bases, the J end lost 1 base, and 6 bases lay between the germline ends. CDR3 DNA sequence: TGTGCCAGTAGTATTCATGCGAACACTGAAGCTTTCTTT. Translated, it gives CASSIHANTEAFF.

This chain links TRBV3-1 (or the pseudogene TRBV3-2) with TRBJ1-1, with no clear D. Germline CDR1 and CDR2: LGHDT and YNNKEL (reference sequence). The V and J ends lost 3 bases and 0 bases respectively, with 2 bases between them. This CDR3 comprises 12 residues. This chain's CDR3 is CASSHLNTEAFF. CDR3 DNA sequence: TGTGCCAGCAGCCATCTGAACACTGAAGCTTTCTTT.

This chain connects TRBV18 to TRBJ2-7, with 8 nucleotides matching TRBD1. The V gene's germline CDR1 is KGHSH and CDR2 LQKENI. The CDR3 totals 16 residues. J was trimmed by 2 bases and V by 5 bases; bases with no gene match: 11. The CDR3 protein is CASSMYRTGITYEQYF. DNA of the CDR3: TGTGCCAGCTCAATGTACCGGACAGGGATCACCTACGAGCAGTACTTC.

This chain joins TRBV11-2 and TRBJ2-7; D perhaps matches TRBD1 (6 bases). Per germline, CDR1 SGHAT and CDR2 FQNNGV. CDR3 size: 15 residues. V was pared by 5 bases and J by 3 bases, with 17 bases between. CDR3: CASSTARTGNYEQYF. CDR3 nucleotides: TGTGCCAGCAGCACCGCGCGAACAGGGAACTACGAGCAGTACTTC.

CDR3 sequence (DNA): TGTGCCAGCAGACCCACAAGGCTAAGAACCCTCCACTTT. As protein: CASRPTRLRTLHF. V is TRBV21-1 and J is TRBJ1-6. TRBV21-1 is noted as a pseudogene. This CDR3 has 13 amino acids.